This record concerns one T cell receptor beta chain sequence. Its antigen is not known. The data were obtained in a study of PD-L1 blockade in urothelial cancer. General study findings and limits: Pretreatment clonality of the blood TCR repertoire below the median was predictive of superior survival.

The CDR3 consists of 15 residues. Losses at the gene ends were 3 bases for V and 1 base for J; bases not matched to a gene: 3. In germline, CDR1 is ENHRY, CDR2 SYGVKD. Assay used: immunoSEQ multiplex PCR; TCRdb lists only in-frame clones, some missing. The sample shows tens of thousands of clones, around four fifths of them seen only once. Time point meaning: pretreatment peripheral blood. Each patient gave between 1 and 8 samples of peripheral blood mononuclear cells, which were collected pretreatment and during treatment. The sequencing here drew on PBMCs, taken around atezolizumab (anti-PD-L1) treatment. The receptor comes from a man in his forties or fifties with urothelial cancer. The chain links TRBV10-3 to TRBJ2-3; TRBD2 agrees at 8 bases. CDR3 coding DNA: TGTGCCATCAGTGACCCGGGGGGGGGCACAGATACGCAGTATTTT. Protein sequence: CAISDPGGGTDTQYF.